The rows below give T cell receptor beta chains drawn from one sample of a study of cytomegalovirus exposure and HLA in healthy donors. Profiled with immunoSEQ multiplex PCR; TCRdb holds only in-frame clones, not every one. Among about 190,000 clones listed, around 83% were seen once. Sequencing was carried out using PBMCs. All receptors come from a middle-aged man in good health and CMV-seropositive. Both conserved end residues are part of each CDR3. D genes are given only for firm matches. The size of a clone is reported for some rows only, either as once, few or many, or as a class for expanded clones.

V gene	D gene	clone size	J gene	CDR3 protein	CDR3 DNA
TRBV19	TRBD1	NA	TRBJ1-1	CASSRIPTGEMNTEAFF	TGTGCCAGTAGTAGAATACCGACAGGGGAAATGAACACTGAAGCTTTCTTT
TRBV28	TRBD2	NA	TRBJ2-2	CAGAGVNTGELFF	TGTGCCGGGGCGGGGGTGAACACCGGGGAGCTGTTTTTT
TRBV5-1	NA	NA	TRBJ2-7	CASSPQTYEQYF	TGCGCCAGCAGCCCCCAGACCTACGAGCAGTACTTC
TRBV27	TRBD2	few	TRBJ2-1	CASSPRVTSGRNEQFF	TGTGCCAGCAGTCCACGCGTTACTAGCGGGAGGAATGAGCAGTTCTTC
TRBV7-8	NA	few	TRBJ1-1	CASSLSGYGAPEAFF	TGTGCCAGCAGCCTTAGCGGTTATGGGGCCCCTGAAGCTTTCTTT
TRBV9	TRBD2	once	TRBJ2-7	CASSATGGAGGIYEQYF	TGTGCCAGCAGCGCCACGGGGGGCGCGGGAGGGATCTACGAGCAGTACTTC
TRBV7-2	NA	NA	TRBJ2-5	CASSRASLQETQYF	TGTGCCAGCAGCCGAGCGAGCCTCCAAGAGACCCAGTACTTC
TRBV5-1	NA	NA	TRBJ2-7	CASSLGGAAGSSAGEQYF	TGCGCCAGCAGCTTGGGAGGCGCCGCAGGGTCGTCCGCGGGGGAGCAGTACTTC
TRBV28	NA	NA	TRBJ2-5	CASSFGGRTQETQYF	TGTGCCAGCAGTTTCGGTGGGCGGACTCAAGAGACCCAGTACTTC
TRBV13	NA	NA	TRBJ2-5	CASSRSAGVEETQYF	TGTGCCAGCAGCCGGTCTGCAGGGGTGGAGGAGACCCAGTACTTC
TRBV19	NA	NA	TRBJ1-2	CASSMGHIRGYTF	TGTGCCAGTAGTATGGGACATATTCGTGGCTACACCTTC
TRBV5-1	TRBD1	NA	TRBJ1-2	CASSPGQANYGYTF	TGCGCCAGCAGCCCGGGACAGGCTAACTATGGCTACACCTTC
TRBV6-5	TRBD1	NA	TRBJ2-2	CASSYSLGGAGGELFF	TGTGCCAGCAGTTACTCTTTAGGGGGCGCCGGCGGGGAGCTGTTTTTT
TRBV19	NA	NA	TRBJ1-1	CASSNSGRTEAFF	TGTGCCAGTAGCAACTCAGGGCGCACTGAAGCTTTCTTT
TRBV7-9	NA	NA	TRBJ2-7	CASSLNREQYF	TGTGCCAGCAGCTTAAACAGAGAGCAGTACTTC
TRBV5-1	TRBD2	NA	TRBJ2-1	CASSLALAGFPNEQFF	TGCGCCAGCAGCTTGGCCCTAGCGGGATTCCCTAATGAGCAGTTCTTC
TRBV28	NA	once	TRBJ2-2	CASIEAGQNTGELFF	TGTGCCAGCATCGAAGCGGGACAGAACACCGGGGAGCTGTTTTTT
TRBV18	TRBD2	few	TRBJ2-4	CASSPRASGGKNIQYF	TGTGCCAGCTCACCAAGGGCTAGCGGAGGGAAAAACATTCAGTACTTC
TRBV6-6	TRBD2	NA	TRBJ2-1	CASSGLRGSSYNEQFF	TGTGCCAGCAGTGGTCTTCGCGGGAGTTCCTACAATGAGCAGTTCTTC
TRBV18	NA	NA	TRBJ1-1	CASSQQGPTEAFF	TGTGCCAGCTCACAACAGGGACCCACTGAAGCTTTCTTT
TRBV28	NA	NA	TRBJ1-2	CASSLSSPGSNGYTF	TGTGCCAGCAGTCTCTCTTCCCCGGGGAGTAATGGCTACACCTTC
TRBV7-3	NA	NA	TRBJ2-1	CASSLSRSSVYNEQFF	TGTGCCAGCAGCTTATCGAGGTCTTCCGTCTACAATGAGCAGTTCTTC
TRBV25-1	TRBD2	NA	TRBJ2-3	CASSPPPGGGPNRAQYF	TGTGCCAGCAGTCCCCCCCCGGGGGGGGGCCCTAATCGGGCGCAGTATTTT
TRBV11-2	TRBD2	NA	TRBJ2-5	CASSLAGLAGVGETQYF	TGTGCCAGCAGCTTAGCGGGACTAGCGGGAGTAGGAGAGACCCAGTACTTC
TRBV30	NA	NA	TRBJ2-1	CAWSERERDNEQFF	TGTGCCTGGAGTGAGAGGGAAAGGGACAATGAGCAGTTCTTC
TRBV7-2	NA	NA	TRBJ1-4	CASSLVPGLNEKLFF	TGTGCCAGCAGCTTAGTACCAGGCCTTAATGAAAAACTGTTTTTT
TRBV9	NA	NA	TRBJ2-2	CASSVEPPHPTGELFF	TGTGCCAGCAGCGTAGAGCCGCCCCACCCGACCGGGGAGCTGTTTTTT
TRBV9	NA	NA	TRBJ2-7	CASSPPGVYNEQYF	TGTGCCAGCAGCCCGCCGGGTGTGTATAACGAGCAGTACTTC
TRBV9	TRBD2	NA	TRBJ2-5	CASSATGTSGRETQYF	TGTGCCAGCAGCGCCACCGGGACTAGCGGGAGAGAGACCCAGTACTTC
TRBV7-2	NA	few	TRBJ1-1	CASSLAGVVNTEAFF	TGTGCCAGCAGCTTAGCAGGGGTAGTGAACACTGAAGCTTTCTTT
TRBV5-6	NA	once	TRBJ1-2	CASSPPGERYGYTF	TGTGCCAGCAGCCCACCGGGGGAGAGATATGGCTACACCTTC
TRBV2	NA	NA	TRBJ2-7	CASRRLGDYEQYF	TGTGCCAGCAGGAGACTGGGAGACTACGAGCAGTACTTC
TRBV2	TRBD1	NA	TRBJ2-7	CASGDRGSYEQYF	TGTGCCAGCGGGGACAGGGGATCCTACGAGCAGTACTTC
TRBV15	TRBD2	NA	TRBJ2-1	CATSRDGASGPYNEQFF	TGTGCCACCAGCAGAGATGGGGCTAGCGGGCCCTACAATGAGCAGTTCTTC
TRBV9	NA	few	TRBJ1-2	CASSPPGAGRYGYTF	TGTGCCAGCAGCCCCCCTGGGGCCGGTAGATATGGCTACACCTTC
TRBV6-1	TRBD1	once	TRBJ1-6	CASRDRGRRNSPLHF	TGTGCCAGCAGAGACAGGGGGCGCAGAAATTCACCCCTCCACTTT
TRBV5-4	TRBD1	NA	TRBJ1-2	CASSLAGTGHGYTF	TGTGCCAGCAGCTTGGCAGGGACAGGCCATGGCTACACCTTC
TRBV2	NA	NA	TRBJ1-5	CASRKGVDQPQHF	TGTGCCAGCCGTAAGGGGGTCGATCAGCCCCAGCATTTT
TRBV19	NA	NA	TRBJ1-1	CASSIDQRPGTEAFF	TGTGCCAGTAGTATAGATCAGCGGCCGGGGACTGAAGCTTTCTTT
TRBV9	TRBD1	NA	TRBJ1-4	CASSYESGTGDEKLFF	TGTGCCAGCAGCTATGAATCCGGGACAGGGGATGAAAAACTGTTTTTT
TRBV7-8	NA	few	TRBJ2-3	CASSPGQLPDTQYF	TGTGCCAGCAGCCCCGGACAGTTGCCAGATACGCAGTATTTT
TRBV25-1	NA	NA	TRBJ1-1	CASSDPGANTEAFF	TGTGCCAGCAGTGATCCAGGGGCGAACACTGAAGCTTTCTTT
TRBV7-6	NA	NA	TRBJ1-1	CASCQGIDTEAFF	TGTGCCAGCTGTCAGGGGATTGACACTGAAGCTTTCTTT
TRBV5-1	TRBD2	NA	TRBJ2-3	CASSGTGGRALEDTQYF	TGCGCCAGCAGCGGCACCGGGGGGAGGGCCCTGGAAGATACGCAGTATTTT
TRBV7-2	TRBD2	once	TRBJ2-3	CASSKQSGSRTDTQYF	TGTGCCAGCAGCAAACAAAGCGGGAGTAGAACAGATACGCAGTATTTT
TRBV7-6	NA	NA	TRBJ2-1	CASSLNPSSYNEQFF	TGTGCCAGCAGCTTAAATCCCAGCTCCTACAATGAGCAGTTCTTC
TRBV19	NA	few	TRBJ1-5	CASSIDLSGRGNQPQHF	TGTGCCAGTAGTATAGATCTATCGGGCAGGGGCAATCAGCCCCAGCATTTT
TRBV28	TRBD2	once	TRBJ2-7	CASSPGLVYEQYF	TGTGCCAGCAGTCCCGGACTAGTCTACGAGCAGTACTTC
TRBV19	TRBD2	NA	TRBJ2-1	CASSAPGLAPYNEQFF	TGTGCCAGTAGTGCGCCGGGACTAGCGCCTTACAATGAGCAGTTCTTC
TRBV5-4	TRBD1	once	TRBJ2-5	CASSLERQGAQATQYF	TGTGCCAGCAGCTTGGAACGCCAGGGGGCCCAAGCGACCCAGTACTTC
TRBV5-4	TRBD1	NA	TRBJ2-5	CASSWQTGSTETQYF	TGTGCCAGCAGCTGGCAGACAGGGTCGACCGAGACCCAGTACTTC
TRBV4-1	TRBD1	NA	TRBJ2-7	CASSQTGVSEQYF	TGCGCCAGCAGCCAAACAGGGGTGAGCGAGCAGTACTTC
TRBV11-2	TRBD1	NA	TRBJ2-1	CASSSGTGGFDEQFF	TGTGCCAGCAGCTCCGGGACAGGGGGTTTTGATGAGCAGTTCTTC